In this sample, the clone carrying this T cell receptor (beta chain) turned up once. Its antigen remains unidentified. These data are taken from a study of CD4 T cells in relation to SARS-CoV-2 and coronaviruses. Study in general: After about nine days of antigen culture, PBMC TCR beta CDR3s were sequenced. Convalescent patients had median age around 42 years, range about 20 to 80.

TCRdb's copy holds only in-frame clones and misses some; the assay was immunoSEQ multiplex PCR. The sample consists of approximately 41,000 clones, 84% of them appearing once. The germline V gene has CDR1 LGHDT and CDR2 YNNKEL (reference sequence). After removal of 4 bases from V and 2 bases from J, the junction contained 7 bases not matched to a gene. The CDR3 extends over 15 amino acids. Study results and caveats: This crossreactivity analysis covered spike protein alone, no other viral proteins.

Input material: naive CD4+ T cells from PBMCs, cultured in vitro. The subset is: naive CD4+ T cells isolated by negative enrichment. This clonotype was obtained from an adult with COVID-19. The J gene is TRBJ1-2, the V gene TRBV3-1 (or the pseudogene TRBV3-2); 7 bases fit TRBD1. CDR3 DNA sequence: TGTGCCAGCAGCCCGAAAGGAGGGGGCAACTATGGCTACACCTTC. It yields the protein CASSPKGGGNYGYTF.